This TCR beta chain was documented in a study of shared clonotypes between healthy human individuals. Whole-study context: Each donor's CD4 naive and CD4 memory cells filled three plates apiece, CD8 naive two, and CD8 memory one.

TCRdb's table, derived via immunoSEQ multiplex PCR, lists solely in-frame clones and lacks some. Of about a million clones in the sample, over 60% were seen once. The CDR3 loop spans 16 amino acids. Germline assignment: CDR1 SGHVS and CDR2 FNYEAQ. With 0 bases clipped from V and 0 bases from J, the junction kept 2 bases outside the gene matches. V and J are TRBV7-6 and TRBJ2-3; TRBD2 matches at 8 bases. The sequencing sample was made of memory CD4+ T cells sorted from blood. Subset: CD45RA-negative fraction. The TCR comes from a man between 18 and 35 years old in good health. CDR3: CASSLAPSGSTDTQYF. The DNA for the CDR3 is TGTGCCAGCAGCTTAGCTCCTAGCGGGAGCACAGATACGCAGTATTTT.